This paragraph reports one T cell receptor beta chain. Germline V CDR1 and CDR2: SGHDT, YYEEEE. This CDR3 is 15 amino acids long. J gave up 8 bases and V 0 bases, and 7 bases lay outside the gene matches. The sample is drawn from a study of blood T cell repertoires in COVID-19. Study-level information: Whether acute or convalescent, the COVID-19 samples came from the United States, Italy and Spain. PBMCs, B-cell-depleted T cells, or T cells provided the cDNA or gDNA that made up the material.

Authors' processing steps: Reference gene primer amplification yielded estimated nucleated cell counts. Libraries were prepared by immunoSEQ multiplex PCR; TCRdb keeps only in-frame clonotypes and omits some of them. From that table come the V and J calls and clone size; the DNA was used to work out D and trimming. The sample consists of about 70,000 clones, approximately 86% of them appearing once. The sample taken for sequencing was peripheral blood. V and J are TRBV5-6 and TRBJ1-4, with 7 bases matching TRBD1. The TCR comes from a woman in her sixties with acute or convalescent COVID-19. The CDR3 DNA is TGTGCCAGCAGCTTGGGAGGTAGGGGGCACGAAAAACTGTTTTTT. It translates to CASSLGGRGHEKLFF.